These 11 T cell receptor beta chains share one sample of origin, sequenced in a study of identical twins. TCRdb reanalysed the 5' RACE reads using MiXCR and keeps one entry per CDR3 protein. The data contain 450,000 to 600,000 distinct CDR3 sequences, 20% to 25% of them seen just once; the ten biggest clones take up approximately 0.48%. These data were also filed under a second study, of yellow fever vaccine responses in identical twins.

The specimen sequenced was CD4+ T cells sorted from blood. Every receptor here comes from a woman between 18 and 29 years old in good health.

The chain carries TRBV2 and TRBJ2-3, with D maybe TRBD2 (5 bases). Looked up from germline, CDR1 is SNHLY and CDR2 is FYNNEI. CDR3 length: 10 amino acids. In DNA form, the CDR3 reads TGTGCTGCTAGCTTGGATACGCAGTATTTT. This translates into CAASLDTQYF.

The CDR3 reads CATSEPGQGNEKLFF. The CDR3 nucleotides are TGTGCCACCAGCGAGCCGGGACAGGGTAATGAAAAACTGTTTTTT. This chain joins TRBV15 and TRBJ1-4, with 9 nucleotides matching TRBD1. Germline loops: CDR1 LNHNV, CDR2 YYDKDF (reference sequence). This CDR3 comprises 15 residues. The ends lost 5 bases at V and 4 bases at J; junction bases unmatched: 5.

The CDR3 is CASSQQHLTGNGYTF. In nucleotides, the CDR3 is TGCGCCAGCAGCCAACAACACCTGACAGGGAATGGCTACACCTTC. V is TRBV4-1 and J is TRBJ1-2; 7 nucleotides line up with TRBD1. This CDR3 is built from 15 residues. J lost 6 bases, V lost 2 bases, and 9 bases had no gene match. From germline, CDR1 is MGHRA and CDR2 YSYEKL.

The chain employs TRBV7-8 and TRBJ1-2; D not certain. The CDR3 sequence is 14 residues long. Trimming pared 5 bases from V and 8 bases from J, leaving 18 bases between. Germline V gene lookup returns CDR1 SGHVS and CDR2 FQNEAQ. The CDR3 loop reads CASSPLGLSQGYTF. CDR3 coding DNA: TGTGCCAGCAGCCCTCTCGGTTTAAGTCAGGGCTACACCTTC.

The chain is built from TRBV5-6 and TRBJ2-4; D not resolved. Trimming cost V 4 bases and J 0 bases, with 11 bases left between them. Germline assignment: CDR1 SGHDT and CDR2 YYEEEE. The CDR3 consists of 15 residues. CDR3 sequence: CASSPEPLAKNIQYF. As DNA, the CDR3 is TGTGCCAGCAGCCCGGAGCCTTTAGCCAAAAACATTCAGTACTTC. The complete variable domain, with remaining parts taken from reference TRBV5-6 and TRBJ2-4, reads DAGVTQSPTHLIKTRGQQVTLRCSPKSGHDTVSWYQQALGQGPQFIFQYYEEEERQRGNFPDRFSGHQFPNYSSELNVNALLLGDSALYLCASSPEPLAKNIQYFGAGTRLSVL.

In its sample, this clonotype was seen a few times. The DNA is left out, because the CDR3 cannot be placed on it with certainty; the CDR3 is given as TCRdb lists it. The J gene is TRBJ2-4, the V gene TRBV12-3 or TRBV12-4; the table's D gene call, TRBD1, was not cross checked with the DNA. The CDR3 spans 14 amino acids, including both terminal residues. CDR3: CASSLNGMVGQGNF.

The rearrangement uses TRBV15 and TRBJ2-3; D is perhaps TRBD1 or TRBD2 (5 bases each). This CDR3 contains 16 residues. Germline V gene sequence: CDR1 LNHNV, CDR2 YYDKDF (reference sequence). Deletions cut 3 bases from V and 2 bases from J, with 15 bases between. CDR3 protein: CATSSRESSITDTQYF. DNA of the CDR3: TGTGCCACCAGCAGCAGGGAGTCTTCAATCACAGATACGCAGTATTTT. Full variable domain (outside the CDR3, taken from reference TRBV15 and TRBJ2-3): DAMVIQNPRYQVTQFGKPVTLSCSQTLNHNVMYWYQQKSSQAPKLLFHYYDKDFNNEADTPDNFQSRRPNTSFCFLDIRSPGLGDTAMYLCATSSRESSITDTQYFGPGTRLTVL.

This chain connects TRBV3-1 to TRBJ2-3; TRBD1 aligns across 9 bases. The V gene end was trimmed by 4 bases and the J gene end by 4 bases; junction bases not matched to a gene: 15. The CDR3 length is 18 residues. Germline-derived CDR1 and CDR2 are LGHDT and YNNKEL (reference sequence). CDR3 sequence (DNA): TGTGCCAGCAGCCGTTTTACCGGGACAGGGTATGGCGCAGATACGCAGTATTTT. Its protein is CASSRFTGTGYGADTQYF.

This clonotype has only a few counts. The chain is built from TRBV20-1 and TRBJ1-3; D gene uncertain. Germline CDR1 and CDR2: DFQATT and SNEGSKA (reference sequence). V lost 3 bases, J lost 4 bases, and 4 bases lay in between. This CDR3 contains 11 residues. Here the CDR3 reads CSASWGNTIYF. DNA for the CDR3: TGCAGTGCTAGTTGGGGAAACACCATATATTTT.

This clonotype was counted at least ten times. This chain links TRBV20-1 with TRBJ1-1, with D uncertain. Trimming pared 4 bases from V and 2 bases from J, leaving 17 bases between. The CDR3 has 15 residues. Germline V gene sequence: CDR1 DFQATT, CDR2 SNEGSKA (reference sequence). The CDR3, as DNA: TGCAGTGCTATTTCGATAAGGGCAGCCAACACTGAAGCTTTCTTT. Translation gives CSAISIRAANTEAFF.

This chain uses TRBV7-9 with TRBJ1-2; the D gene is possibly TRBD1 (6 bases). The length of the CDR3 is 14 residues. V gave up 5 bases and J gave up 5 bases, with 15 bases separating them. Germline V gene data show CDR1 as SEHNR and CDR2 as FQNEAQ (reference sequence). The CDR3 DNA is TGTGCCAGCAGCGAAGTGAGCACAGGGTATGGCTACACCTTC. Translated: CASSEVSTGYGYTF.